Listed here are 16 T cell receptor beta chains from one sample, sequenced in a study of regulatory T cells in long-lasting Graves disease. The time point is: newly diagnosed GD, antithyroid drugs for less than 3 months. With RNA extracted from PBMCs as input, the TCR library was made. CDR3 regions were amplified by Arm-PCR using iRepertoire HTBI primers to build TCR beta libraries. TCRdb called the multiplex PCR reads again in MiXCR, with one record for every CDR3 protein. The sample contains 550,000 to 700,000 distinct CDR3 sequences, 15% to 20% of which appear only once. The sample was also reused in another study, on T cells in Graves' hyperthyroidism and ophthalmopathy.

The starting material was peripheral blood mononuclear cells (PBMCs), obtained at new diagnosis, from a patient treated with antithyroid drugs. These receptors were obtained from a man younger than 30 with Graves disease.

As for this clonotype: A much larger clone differs from this one at a single base, so this may be a read error. This likely comes from a read error, as the CDR3 has no conserved phenylalanine or tryptophan at its end. The chain recombines TRBV14 with TRBJ2-3; D is tentatively TRBD1 or TRBD2 (5 bases each). The CDR3 runs 14 residues. Germline V gene data show CDR1 as SGHDN and CDR2 as FVKESK. V was shortened by 4 bases and J by 4 bases, with 12 bases between the two germline ends. DNA of the CDR3: TGTGCCAGCAGCCCACGACGGGGACCAGATACGCAGTATCTT. As protein: CASSPRRGPDTQYL.

This clonotype was recorded many times. V usage is TRBV28 and J usage is TRBJ1-5; D is possibly TRBD1 (5 bases). There are 14 residues in the CDR3. CDR1 and CDR2 from the germline V gene are MDHEN and SYDVKM. Trimming shortened V by 3 bases and J by 5 bases, and 11 bases separated the two germline ends. The CDR3 DNA reads TGTGCCAGCAGTTTGTTAGGGGTAGATCAGCCCCAGCATTTT. Amino acid sequence: CASSLLGVDQPQHF.

This clonotype was observed at least ten times. This rearrangement joins TRBV27 to TRBJ1-5; D might be TRBD1 (5 bases). Germline loops: CDR1 MNHEY, CDR2 SMNVEV (reference sequence). V was clipped by 5 bases and J by 7 bases, with 18 bases between them. The CDR3 runs to 15 residues. The CDR3 spells CASSPQQTVLQPQHF. DNA for the CDR3: TGTGCCAGCAGTCCACAGCAGACAGTTCTCCAGCCCCAGCATTTT.

This clonotype was seen at least ten times. This sequence joins TRBV12-3 or TRBV12-4 and TRBJ2-3; 8 nucleotides match TRBD2. The ends lost 6 bases at V and 4 bases at J; junction bases unmatched: 9. This CDR3 contains 15 residues. CDR3 nucleotide sequence: TGTGCCAGCAGACAGCGGGAGCCTTCCGCAGATACGCAGTATTTT. It specifies CASRQREPSADTQYF.

V usage is TRBV7-9 and J usage is TRBJ2-3, with 9 bases lining up with TRBD1. After removal of 5 bases from V and 2 bases from J, the junction contained 8 bases not matched to a gene. The CDR3 runs 16 residues. CDR1 and CDR2 from the germline V gene are SEHNR and FQNEAQ (reference sequence). CDR3 nucleotides: TGTGCCAGCAGCCCCCCCAACAGGGGGCCCACAGATACGCAGTATTTT. Its translation is CASSPPNRGPTDTQYF.

The chain is built from TRBV27 and TRBJ1-2, with D perhaps TRBD1 (5 bases). The CDR3 is 19 amino acids. The ends were cut back, 6 bases at V and 7 bases at J, with 33 bases in the middle. The germline V gene encodes CDR1 MNHEY and CDR2 SMNVEV (reference sequence). Here the CDR3 reads CASSGPRQSGRAPGTGYTF. DNA for the CDR3: TGTGCCAGCAGCGGACCAAGACAGTCGGGTAGGGCCCCAGGGACTGGCTACACCTTC.

The chain carries TRBV7-9 and TRBJ2-1; no reliable D call. This CDR3 spans 14 amino acids. CDR1 and CDR2 from the germline V gene are SEHNR and FQNEAQ (reference sequence). The ends were cut back, 2 bases at V and 10 bases at J, with 15 bases in the middle. CDR3 in amino acids: CASSLSFGVGEQFF. CDR3 DNA: TGTGCCAGCAGCTTATCTTTCGGAGTGGGCGAGCAGTTCTTC.

There are a few counts of this clonotype. The CDR3 here is CSARDRNSPLHF. DNA for the CDR3: TGCAGTGCTAGAGACAGGAATTCACCCCTCCACTTT. The V call is TRBV20-1, the J call TRBJ1-6, with D unclear. The CDR3 consists of 12 residues. Looked up from germline, CDR1 is DFQATT and CDR2 is SNEGSKA (reference sequence). V was pared by 0 bases and J by 7 bases, with 4 bases between.

The V gene is TRBV14, the J gene TRBJ1-1; TRBD1 might be the D (6 bases). V was clipped by 0 bases and J by 1 base, with 9 bases between them. The CDR3 has 15 amino acids. The germline CDR1 and CDR2 sequences are SGHDN and FVKESK. The CDR3 DNA reads TGTGCCAGCAGCCAAGAGGGACAACCGAACACTGAAGCTTTCTTT. Encoded protein: CASSQEGQPNTEAFF.

This clonotype was recorded a few times. This chain links TRBV7-9 with TRBJ2-7, with TRBD1 matching 10 bases. This CDR3 has 15 amino acids. Germline V lookup: CDR1 SEHNR, CDR2 FQNEAQ (reference sequence). The ends lost 2 bases at V and 4 bases at J; junction bases unmatched: 5. As DNA, the CDR3 is TGTGCCAGCAGCTTAAAGGGGACAGGGGCTTACGAGCAGTACTTC. This encodes CASSLKGTGAYEQYF.

This clonotype appeared many times. This chain uses TRBV11-2 with TRBJ2-1, with TRBD1 matching over 7 bases. Germline assignment: CDR1 SGHAT and CDR2 FQNNGV. Trimming took 6 bases from V and 3 from J; bases not matched to a gene: 8. The CDR3 spans 15 residues. The CDR3 DNA reads as TGTGCCAGCAGTCGGACAGGTCCTAACTACAATGAGCAGTTCTTC. As protein: CASSRTGPNYNEQFF.

This clonotype was recorded many times. The V and J genes are TRBV20-1 and TRBJ2-1; TRBD1 matches at 7 bases. Per germline, CDR1 DFQATT and CDR2 SNEGSKA (reference sequence). The V gene end was trimmed by 2 bases and the J gene end by 5 bases; junction bases not matched to a gene: 3. The CDR3 runs to 13 residues. CDR3 in amino acids: CSARSGTDNEQFF. In DNA, the CDR3 is TGCAGTGCTAGATCCGGGACAGACAATGAGCAGTTCTTC.

The chain recombines TRBV7-9 with TRBJ2-2; possible D gene TRBD1, 6 bases. V dropped 4 bases and J dropped 1 base, with 7 bases sitting between them. Per the germline V gene, CDR1 is SEHNR and CDR2 is FQNEAQ (reference sequence). This CDR3 spans 14 amino acids. The CDR3 bases are TGTGCCAGCAGCTCAGGGGTGAACACCGGGGAGCTGTTTTTT. Amino acid sequence: CASSSGVNTGELFF.

The genes are TRBV4-3 and TRBJ2-2; TRBD2 aligns across 8 bases. Germline V gene data show CDR1 as LGHNA and CDR2 as YSLEER. The CDR3 has 18 amino acids. Losses at the gene ends were 4 bases for V and 5 bases for J; bases not matched to a gene: 15. The CDR3 spells CASSPPGGAQGVTGELFF. CDR3 nucleotide sequence: TGCGCCAGCAGCCCCCCGGGAGGGGCTCAAGGGGTTACCGGGGAGCTGTTTTTT.

This clonotype was observed many times. This sequence joins TRBV29-1 and TRBJ2-5, with 12 bases aligning to TRBD2. Per the germline V gene, CDR1 is SQVTM and CDR2 is ANQGSEA. The CDR3 consists of 18 residues. Trimming removed 0 bases from V and 0 bases from J; junction bases left unmatched: 8. The CDR3 DNA reads TGCAGCGTTGAAGATGGAAGGACTAGCGGGAACTACCAAGAGACCCAGTACTTC. Residues: CSVEDGRTSGNYQETQYF.

This clonotype was seen at least ten times. The J gene is TRBJ2-3, the V gene TRBV6-2 or TRBV6-3; D is ambiguous. Germline V CDR1 and CDR2: MNHEY, SVGEGT. The CDR3 is 13 amino acids. The V gene lost 8 bases and the J gene lost 0 bases, with 9 bases spanning the gap. CDR3 loop: CASAGRSTDTQYF. CDR3 DNA sequence: TGTGCCAGCGCCGGAAGAAGCACAGATACGCAGTATTTT.